The rows below give T cell receptor beta chains drawn from one sample of a study of blood T cell repertoires in COVID-19. Repertoires were generated with immunoSEQ multiplex PCR, while TCRdb's copy carries only in-frame clones and drops some. This sample carries about 280,000 clones, around 88% of them seen once, and the ten largest clones take approximately 2.2%. The sample consisted of peripheral blood. Source of these receptors: a woman aged 25-40 years who had recovered from COVID-19. CDR3s leave out the opening cysteine and the closing phenylalanine or tryptophan. Rows give clone size only sometimes, using once, few, many, or a class for an expanded clone.

CDR3 protein,V gene,clone size
ASSLTGQTTNEKLF,TRBV7-6,NA
ASSISGTGDSYNEQF,TRBV19,NA
ASSEQGADTQY,TRBV11-3,NA
ASSSREGQGRAF,TRBV7-9,NA
ASSQFSGDNNEQF,TRBV4-3,NA
ASSEGGTGRSPLH,TRBV2,NA
ASSKDREQY,TRBV6-5,NA
ASSEVTPRQGPYEQY,TRBV14,NA
ATRPQDTEAF,TRBV7-7,few
ASSLDTGGINEQF,TRBV7-2,NA
ASSTTTGGPGAF,TRBV19,once
ASSPPQSQETQY,TRBV18,NA
ASSASGGALDEQF,TRBV4-1,NA
ASRPQGNYYEQY,TRBV6-6,NA
ASTRGGGGQPQH,TRBV19,NA
AWRGLTGRKTDTQY,TRBV30,NA
ASSLTGTTVEQY,TRBV6-2/TRBV6-3,NA
AWSLPGYEQY,TRBV30,once
ASSFSQGGYNEQF,TRBV5-4,NA
AWTGVAGGSSSYNEQF,TRBV30,NA
ASSPPGRYQGGYT,TRBV18,NA
ASRADYNSPLH,TRBV19,once
ASSLELVGRNTEAF,TRBV5-1,NA
SATGFEETQY,TRBV29-1,NA
ASSRTSGNSYNEQF,TRBV19,few
AISEYGGSGANVLT,TRBV10-3,NA
ASSLGGSPHNEQF,TRBV27,NA